Given below is one TCR beta chain in context. Its antigen is currently not known. The input lacks base qualities; no much larger clone sits a single base away. This sample stems from a study of blood T cell repertoires in COVID-19 (dated by TCRdb to between 2020 and 2021). Study-level background: Samples from collaborators originated in the United States, Italy and Spain and spanned both the acute and convalescent phases of COVID-19. The samples were drawn from the first 160 participants of the ongoing ImmuneRACE study and from 1,254 subjects provided by 6 global collaborators. The prospective study material was composed of cDNA or gDNA derived from T cells, B-cell-depleted T cells, or PBMCs. Deeply sampled blood TCRbeta repertoires from subjects exposed to, actively infected with, or recovered from COVID-19 were included in the dataset. A freely available public database, intended as a resource for researchers studying the immune response to SARS-CoV-2, is where the repertoires were released. Where HLA class I and class II types were available, the types were taken from metadata supplied by the sample provider, not from assay-based typing. The sample metadata nearly always contained a de-identified subject ID, COVID-19 status, age in years and sex. On the study overall, not on this receptor specifically: How much clinical and demographic metadata was included differed by source and by participant, and the metadata was provided uncurated.

The V and J ends are trimmed by 1 base and 6 bases, leaving 7 bases between them. The CDR1 and CDR2 encoded by the germline V gene (reference sequence) are LGHDT and YNNKEL. The CDR3 starts with the cysteine, ends with the phenylalanine, and has 14 residues. Just the 42-base CDR3 DNA is kept, in frame starting at base 1. The immunoSEQ Assay, a bias-controlled multiplex PCR, was used to amplify TCRbeta CDR3 regions from genomic DNA. The published analysis was carried out like this. Within the assay, amplification of reference gene primers was used to estimate how many nucleated cells each sample contained. To quantify the absolute abundance of each unique TCRbeta CDR3 rearrangement, sequence reads were collapsed and filtered. For each sample, productive Simpson clonality was calculated as the square root of Simpson's diversity index over productive rearrangements. TCRdb carries this immuneACCESS record with in-frame sequences only. Its versions omit some clonotypes, under half of them owing to an unresolved V gene in the studies checked, with the rest unexplained. D and trimming were read from the DNA, whereas the V and J calls and clone size are those reported in that table. This sample has around 500,000 clones in its table, and approximately 91% of those were observed once. The ten top clones hold 8% to 9.5% of the sample.

Participants in the prospective study were enrolled through a virtual design, were aged roughly 18 to 100 years, and lived in 24 United States geographic areas. In the prospective study, cohorts were assigned on the basis of participant-reported clinical history obtained from a screening survey and a study questionnaire. For ImmuneRACE Cohort 3, a participant was defined as recovered based on two consecutive negative NP/OP PCR tests, clearance by a healthcare professional, or resolution of symptoms. Mobile phlebotomists in the prospective study collected whole blood, serum and a nasopharyngeal or oropharyngeal swab from every participant. Additional blood draws and questionnaires over an approximately 2-month period could optionally be provided by prospective study participants. Blood samples from the prospective study were shipped frozen or at room temperature prior to DNA extraction.

The sequence joins TRBV3-1 (or the pseudogene TRBV3-2) to TRBJ1-6; no confident D gene assignment can be made. The sample was PBMCs or T cells enriched from blood (not recorded which). This sequence was found in a woman aged 60-70 years who had recovered from COVID-19. The DNA sequence is given as TGTGCCAGCAGCCAAGGCGTTAGTAATTCACCCCTCCACTTT. Its protein product is CASSQGVSNSPLHF.